One sample yielded the 16 T cell receptor beta chains listed below, sequenced in a study of regulatory T cells in long-lasting Graves disease. Time point described: newly diagnosed GD, antithyroid drugs for less than 3 months. PBMC RNA served as the TCR library source. Sequencing libraries for TCR beta were prepared with iRepertoire HTBI primers and Arm-PCR of CDR3 regions. TCRdb recomputed calls from the multiplex PCR reads with MiXCR, one row per CDR3 protein. The sample records a few hundred thousand distinct CDR3 sequences, 10% to 15% being singletons. These data are also associated with another study on T cells in Graves' hyperthyroidism and ophthalmopathy.

Specimen: peripheral blood mononuclear cells (PBMCs), collected at new diagnosis, from a patient treated with antithyroid drugs. The receptor set was obtained from a woman under 30 with Graves disease.

This clonotype has ten or more counts. The chain recombines TRBV27 with TRBJ1-1, with TRBD1 matching over 7 bases. CDR3 size: 13 residues. CDR1 MNHEY and CDR2 SMNVEV come from the germline V gene (reference sequence). Germline trimming cut 10 bases from V and 0 bases from J; bases unmatched to any gene: 5. In DNA, the CDR3 is TGTGCCACCCACAGGGGCCTGAACACTGAAGCTTTCTTT. It translates to CATHRGLNTEAFF.

The V and J genes are TRBV4-3 and TRBJ2-3, with TRBD1 as a possible D gene (6 bases). V was cut by 0 bases and J by 2 bases, with 9 bases left in between. The CDR3 has 15 residues. Germline V gene lookup returns CDR1 LGHNA and CDR2 YSLEER. The CDR3 region is CASSQEGDNTDTQYF. CDR3 sequence (DNA): TGCGCCAGCAGCCAAGAGGGGGACAACACAGATACGCAGTATTTT.

This clonotype was found many times. The chain carries TRBV5-1 and TRBJ2-1, with TRBD2 matching 12 bases. This CDR3 is built from 17 residues. V dropped 0 bases and J dropped 3; count of bases not matched to a gene: 4. Germline V gives CDR1 SGHRS, CDR2 YFSETQ. The CDR3 reads CASSLVSSGRGYNEQFF. The CDR3 DNA is TGCGCCAGCAGCTTGGTTTCTAGCGGGAGGGGCTACAATGAGCAGTTCTTC. Drawing the rest from reference TRBV5-1 and TRBJ2-1, the complete variable domain is KAGVTQTPRYLIKTRGQQVTLSCSPISGHRSVSWYQQTPGQGLQFLFEYFSETQRNKGNFPGRFSGRQFSNSRSEMNVSTLELGDSALYLCASSLVSSGRGYNEQFFGPGTRLTVL.

This clonotype was seen a few times. This chain joins TRBV7-2 and TRBJ1-3; a weak D match, TRBD1 (5 bases). The ends were cut back, 4 bases at V and 0 bases at J, with 10 bases in the middle. Looked up from germline, CDR1 is SGHTA and CDR2 is FQGNSA. The CDR3 is 15 residues long. The CDR3 reads CASSWTPSSGNTIYF. The CDR3 nucleotides read TGTGCCAGCAGCTGGACACCCAGCTCTGGAAACACCATATATTTT.

The V and J genes are TRBV7-2 and TRBJ2-4; unclear D gene. This CDR3 contains 12 residues. The V gene lost 4 bases and the J gene lost 9 bases, with 10 bases spanning the gap. The V gene's germline CDR1 is SGHTA and CDR2 FQGNSA. This chain's CDR3 is CASSSYYSIQYF. The CDR3 DNA follows: TGTGCCAGCAGCTCCTACTATAGCATTCAGTACTTC.

This clonotype appeared many times. This chain connects TRBV20-1 to TRBJ2-1, with TRBD2 matching 8 bases. Germline assignment: CDR1 DFQATT and CDR2 SNEGSKA (reference sequence). The CDR3 is made up of 13 amino acids. The junction had 5 bases not matched to a gene; V was cut back by 5 bases and J by 5 bases. The CDR3 DNA reads as TGCAGTGCTCTTAGCGGGGACCACAATGAGCAGTTCTTC. Translation: CSALSGDHNEQFF.

At least ten counts were recorded for this clonotype. The rearrangement uses TRBV7-3 and TRBJ1-1, with D possibly matching TRBD1 (6 bases). V was clipped by 5 bases and J by 4 bases, with 17 bases between them. This CDR3 is built from 15 residues. Germline V gene data show CDR1 as SGHTA and CDR2 as FQGTGA. The CDR3: CASSPRGDLSTEAFF. CDR3 nucleotides: TGTGCCAGCAGCCCCAGGGGTGACCTGAGCACTGAAGCTTTCTTT.

The V call is TRBV6-2 or TRBV6-3, the J call TRBJ1-2; TRBD1 agrees at 9 bases. The CDR3 covers 14 residues. The J segment lost 6 bases and the V segment lost 4 bases, leaving 6 bases of the junction unmatched. Germline lookup yields CDR1 MNHEY and CDR2 SVGEGT. The CDR3 loop is CASSLRGQGNGYTF. CDR3 coding DNA: TGTGCCAGCAGTTTGAGAGGACAGGGGAATGGCTACACCTTC.

The table lists this clonotype with many counts. The chain links TRBV28 to TRBJ2-2; D ambiguous. Germline V lookup: CDR1 MDHEN, CDR2 SYDVKM. Trimming shortened V by 5 bases and J by 5 bases, and 12 bases separated the two germline ends. There are 14 residues in the CDR3. CDR3: CASSLLHETGELFF. The CDR3 nucleotides are TGTGCCAGCAGTCTTCTTCACGAGACCGGGGAGCTGTTTTTT.

This clonotype was observed many times. The chain combines TRBV6-2 or TRBV6-3 with TRBJ2-1; TRBD2 aligns across 10 bases. Trimming took 2 bases from V and 7 from J; bases not matched to a gene: 11. This CDR3 is 17 amino acids long. Germline-derived CDR1 and CDR2 are MNHEY and SVGEGT. The CDR3 DNA reads TGTGCCAGCAGTTACGGTTACAGCGGGGGGGCCGGGAATGAGCAGTTCTTC. Protein product: CASSYGYSGGAGNEQFF.

This clonotype was seen many times. The chain couples TRBV28 to TRBJ1-2, with D unclear. V lost 1 base and J lost 4, with 7 bases in between. Germline V gives CDR1 MDHEN, CDR2 SYDVKM. The CDR3 is 13 residues long. In nucleotides, the CDR3 is TGTGCCAGCAGTTTATTGGCAGTCTATGGCTACACCTTC. Encoded protein: CASSLLAVYGYTF.

The chain carries TRBV6-1 and TRBJ2-7; D is uncertain. The ends were cut back, 2 bases at V and 3 bases at J, with 11 bases in the middle. CDR1 is MNHNS and CDR2 is SASEGT in the germline V gene. The CDR3 is 14 residues long. The DNA of the CDR3 is TGTGCCAGCAGTGAAAGTATAGTGGACTACGAGCAGTACGTC. Translating it yields CASSESIVDYEQYV.

At least ten counts were recorded for this clonotype. The rearrangement uses TRBV7-9 and TRBJ2-7; 10 nucleotides align to TRBD1. There are 14 residues in the CDR3. V dropped 9 bases and J dropped 2; count of bases not matched to a gene: 7. The germline CDR1 and CDR2 sequences are SEHNR and FQNEAQ (reference sequence). CDR3 in amino acids: CASGPGTGAYEQYF. In DNA form, the CDR3 reads TGTGCCAGTGGACCCGGGACAGGGGCCTACGAGCAGTACTTC.

This clonotype was observed a few times. This chain links TRBV10-3 with TRBJ2-1; 10 positions match TRBD2. Trimming took 6 bases from V and 7 from J; bases not matched to a gene: 9. Germline V gives CDR1 ENHRY, CDR2 SYGVKD. This CDR3 is built from 15 residues. This CDR3 reads CAIRNVAGGLNEQFF. CDR3 DNA sequence: TGTGCCATCAGAAACGTAGCGGGGGGTCTTAATGAGCAGTTCTTC.

This clonotype was detected only a few times. J is TRBJ2-1 and V is TRBV7-9; 8 positions agree with TRBD1. The CDR3 runs to 15 residues. Per the germline V gene, CDR1 is SEHNR and CDR2 is FQNEAQ (reference sequence). The ends lost 2 bases at V and 3 bases at J; junction bases unmatched: 3. The CDR3 sequence is CASSLRGQDYNEQFF. Written as DNA, the CDR3 is TGTGCCAGCAGCTTAAGGGGACAGGACTACAATGAGCAGTTCTTC.

Ten or more counts support this clonotype. The J gene is TRBJ2-7, the V gene TRBV6-2 or TRBV6-3; 10 bases align to TRBD1. This CDR3 spans 16 amino acids. The J segment lost 2 bases and the V segment lost 4 bases, leaving 8 bases of the junction unmatched. From germline, CDR1 is MNHEY and CDR2 SVGEGT. In DNA form, the CDR3 reads TGTGCCAGCAGTTCGCTAACCGGACAGGGGGCCTACGAGCAGTACGTC. Translated, it gives CASSSLTGQGAYEQYV.